The clone carrying this T cell receptor (beta chain) was picked up one time. The antigen remains unidentified. This CDR3 is built from 16 residues. The V gene's germline CDR1 is MNHEY and CDR2 SMNVEV (reference sequence). The V end was cut by 6 bases, the J end by 0 bases, with 17 bases between. The source of the sample is a study of cytomegalovirus exposure and HLA in healthy donors. As for the study in general: It was reported in a later analysis that the 100 to 150 validation repertoires used the same platform as the approximately 670 first-cohort repertoires.

Profiling relied on immunoSEQ multiplex PCR, and the TCRdb table lists in-frame clones only, not all of them. The profile covers about 160,000 clones, with approximately 87% appearing a single time and 4.5% to 7% taken by the ten largest. General observations from the study: Researchers counted around 160 TCR beta chains as cytomegalovirus-associated. The classifier reportedly diagnosed cytomegalovirus status with high specificity and sensitivity.

The sequencing sample was made of PBMCs. The chain has TRBV27 and TRBJ1-1, with D possibly matching TRBD1 (5 bases). The receptor was isolated from a woman under 40 in good health and CMV-seronegative. CDR3 loop: CASSPGGTIMNTEAFF. Written as DNA, the CDR3 is TGTGCCAGCAGCCCGGGCGGGACCATAATGAACACTGAAGCTTTCTTT.